The 20 T cell receptor beta chains presented below share a single source sample, sequenced in a study of shared T cell receptors in the human thymus (dated by TCRdb to about 2021). The library was produced with the immunoSEQ multiplex PCR assay. This is the immuneACCESS table as TCRdb keeps it, with only in-frame sequences that have V and J called. A part of the clones is gone; compared with another copy, unresolved V genes explain less than half, and the rest is unexplained. Present in this sample are around 340,000 clones, approximately 95% of which were seen just once. About 0.02% of the sample goes to the ten largest clones. The sample taken for sequencing was thymocytes. These receptors all come from a human donor.

CDR3 in DNA: TGTGCCAGCAGTAGACGGGAGGAAGGGGAGACCCAGTACTTC. Encoded protein: CASSRREEGETQYF. The chain uses TRBV2 and TRBJ2-5, with 7 bases identical to TRBD2. The CDR3 is made up of 14 amino acids. The V gene end was trimmed by 5 bases and the J gene end by 5 bases; junction bases not matched to a gene: 8. CDR1 is SNHLY, CDR2 FYNNEI, per germline.

The sample holds one count of this clone. The genes are TRBV7-9 and TRBJ2-7, with D maybe TRBD2 (5 bases). V lost 5 bases, J lost 4 bases, and 18 bases lay in between. CDR1 and CDR2 from the germline V gene are SEHNR and FQNEAQ (reference sequence). The CDR3 runs 15 residues. The DNA for the CDR3 is TGTGCCAGCAGCCCCACCGAGGGATGGGAGTACGAGCAGTACTTC. It codes for CASSPTEGWEYEQYF.

The rearrangement joins TRBV27 to TRBJ2-1; 9 bases align to TRBD2. Looked up from germline, CDR1 is MNHEY and CDR2 is SMNVEV (reference sequence). The CDR3 consists of 15 residues. Unmatched junction bases numbered 6, after V lost 6 bases and J lost 3 bases. CDR3 sequence: CASSSAGGNYNEQFF. Written as DNA, the CDR3 is TGTGCCAGCAGCAGTGCGGGAGGGAACTACAATGAGCAGTTCTTC.

The V gene is TRBV28, the J gene TRBJ1-1, with TRBD1 matching 8 bases. Germline-derived CDR1 and CDR2 are MDHEN and SYDVKM. V shed 5 bases and J 5 bases; nucleotides not matched to a gene: 10. The CDR3 consists of 15 residues. The CDR3 DNA sequence: TGTGCCAGCAGTCCTAGGACAGGGAGTTATACTGAAGCTTTCTTT. Residues: CASSPRTGSYTEAFF.

This chain connects TRBV11-2 to TRBJ2-5, with D uncertain. Trimming cost V 4 bases and J 5 bases, with 17 bases left between them. Germline assignment: CDR1 SGHAT and CDR2 FQNNGV. This CDR3 region has 15 residues. The CDR3 coding sequence is TGTGCCAGCAGCTCCTCACCTAGGTTGGGGGAGACCCAGTACTTC. Its protein is CASSSSPRLGETQYF.

CDR3 DNA: TGTGCCAGCAGTCCTCCTCAGCGGGAGGATCAATACGAGCAGTACTTC. Translated, it gives CASSPPQREDQYEQYF. The chain is built from TRBV5-6 and TRBJ2-7; 9 bases map to TRBD2. Germline V gene lookup returns CDR1 SGHDT and CDR2 YYEEEE. The CDR3 totals 16 residues. V lost 5 bases and J lost 4; bases outside the gene matches: 13.

The rearrangement links TRBV6-1 to TRBJ1-5; D perhaps matches TRBD1 (6 bases). There are 13 residues in the CDR3. The V end lost 10 bases, the J end lost 6 bases, and 16 bases lay between the germline ends. The V gene's germline CDR1 is MNHNS and CDR2 SASEGT. CDR3 sequence (DNA): TGTGCCATCACTACAGGGTTTGGTCAGCCCCAGCATTTT. It translates to CAITTGFGQPQHF.

This chain links TRBV5-1 with TRBJ2-2; TRBD2 agrees at 10 bases. Germline V gene lookup returns CDR1 SGHRS and CDR2 YFSETQ. This CDR3 comprises 16 residues. The ends lost 4 bases at V and 2 bases at J; junction bases unmatched: 5. The CDR3: CASSRGTSENTGELFF. The CDR3 region has the DNA TGCGCCAGCAGCCGCGGGACTAGCGAAAACACCGGGGAGCTGTTTTTT.

This sequence joins TRBV23-1 and TRBJ2-7; 10 positions match TRBD1. TRBV23-1 is an open reading frame whose function is uncertain. The CDR3 length is 14 residues. V lost 6 bases to trimming and J lost 4 bases; unmatched junction nucleotides: 6. This CDR3 reads CASRGTGVVYEQYF. CDR3 sequence (DNA): TGCGCCAGCAGGGGGACAGGGGTCGTTTACGAGCAGTACTTC.

This rearrangement joins TRBV9 to TRBJ2-7; 10 bases agree with TRBD2. Trimming cost V 4 bases and J 5 bases; bases outside gene matches: 15. Germline loops: CDR1 SGDLS, CDR2 YYNGEE. This CDR3 has 17 residues. This CDR3 is CASSFRLAGVWGNEQYF. CDR3 bases: TGTGCCAGCAGCTTCAGACTAGCGGGTGTCTGGGGAAACGAGCAGTACTTC.

This clone was seen once. V is TRBV6-6 and J is TRBJ2-7; 8 bases match TRBD2. V shed 11 bases, J shed 3 bases, and the junction held 9 bases outside the gene matches. This CDR3 spans 13 amino acids. The germline CDR1 and CDR2 sequences are MNHNY and SVGAGI (reference sequence). The CDR3 DNA reads as TGTGCCGTACGGGGGGGATCCATCTACGAGCAGTACTTC. Protein sequence: CAVRGGSIYEQYF.

The chain links TRBV27 to TRBJ2-4, with D tentatively TRBD2 (5 bases). V lost 5 bases and J lost 6, with 11 bases in between. From germline, CDR1 is MNHEY and CDR2 SMNVEV (reference sequence). The CDR3 has 13 residues. CDR3 DNA sequence: TGTGCCAGCAGTGCGGCGGGCAGAAACATTCAGTACTTC. Translating it yields CASSAAGRNIQYF.

The CDR3 spells CAIGTVNQPQHF. CDR3 nucleotides: TGTGCCATTGGGACAGTGAATCAGCCCCAGCATTTT. The rearrangement links TRBV10-3 to TRBJ1-5; 7 bases agree with TRBD1. The CDR3 extends over 12 amino acids. J gave up 4 bases and V 9 bases, and 3 bases lay outside the gene matches. The V gene's germline CDR1 is ENHRY and CDR2 SYGVKD.

The chain joins TRBV7-9 to TRBJ1-4; D is unresolved. Germline V CDR1 and CDR2: SEHNR, FQNEAQ (reference sequence). This CDR3 is 13 amino acids long. V was clipped by 6 bases and J by 7 bases, with 12 bases between them. The CDR3 region is CASRVLSGEKLFF. CDR3 bases: TGTGCCAGCAGGGTTTTGAGCGGTGAAAAACTGTTTTTT.

This chain links TRBV4-2 with TRBJ2-2, with 10 nucleotides matching TRBD1. Losses at the gene ends were 4 bases for V and 5 bases for J; bases not matched to a gene: 4. Per the germline V gene, CDR1 is LGHNA and CDR2 is YNFKEQ. The CDR3 length is 15 residues. Written as DNA, the CDR3 is TGTGCCAGCAGCCTAGGACAGGGGGGAACCGGGGAGCTGTTTTTT. It encodes CASSLGQGGTGELFF.

The chain carries TRBV7-6 and TRBJ2-3; D is possibly TRBD1 (6 bases). Germline V lookup: CDR1 SGHVS, CDR2 FNYEAQ. This CDR3 contains 16 residues. V was clipped by 8 bases and J by 0 bases, with 18 bases between them. CDR3 sequence (DNA): TGTGCCAGCTCCAAAAGGTGGGGGCCGAGCACAGATACGCAGTATTTT. This sequence encodes CASSKRWGPSTDTQYF.

The V and J genes are TRBV6-1 and TRBJ2-1; D gene uncertain. The CDR3 is 16 residues long. Germline-derived CDR1 and CDR2 are MNHNS and SASEGT. The V and J ends lost 3 bases and 0 bases respectively, with 12 bases between them. The CDR3 region is CASSERTRSSYNEQFF. As DNA, the CDR3 is TGTGCCAGCAGTGAGCGCACAAGGAGCTCCTACAATGAGCAGTTCTTC.

This chain joins TRBV19 and TRBJ2-1; 8 bases are shared with TRBD2. V gave up 9 bases and J gave up 3 bases; unmatched junction bases: 10. CDR1 LNHDA and CDR2 SQIVND come from the germline V gene (reference sequence). This CDR3 region has 15 residues. DNA for the CDR3: TGTGCCAGCACTCGTCCCGCGGGAGGCTACAATGAGCAGTTCTTC. Translation gives CASTRPAGGYNEQFF.

V usage is TRBV4-1 and J usage is TRBJ2-1; D is unresolved. The CDR3 consists of 15 residues. Trimming shortened V by 2 bases and J by 6 bases, and 14 bases separated the two germline ends. CDR1 is MGHRA and CDR2 is YSYEKL in the germline V gene. The DNA for the CDR3 is TGCGCCAGCAGCCAACCGCGTGGGCCCGGCAATGAGCAGTTCTTC. Translating it yields CASSQPRGPGNEQFF.

The V gene is TRBV5-4, the J gene TRBJ2-1, with TRBD2 as a possible D gene (7 bases). V lost 0 bases and J 9 bases, leaving 16 bases between the germline ends. The CDR3 extends over 15 amino acids. In germline, CDR1 is SGHNT, CDR2 YYREEE (reference sequence). The DNA of the CDR3 is TGTGCCAGCAGCTTGGTAAAATGGGGGGGCTTTGAGCAGTTCTTC. This codes for CASSLVKWGGFEQFF.